The text below deals with one TCR beta chain. Its matching antigen is unknown. The sample originates from a study of identical twins. Study findings and constraints: With beta out-of-frame sequences, excess sharing by twins was weaker. Out-of-frame alpha sequences shared by twins showed excess low generation probability.

The CDR3 sequence is 15 residues long. V shed 6 bases, J shed 0 bases, and the junction held 3 bases outside the gene matches. TCRdb reprocessed the 5' RACE reads via MiXCR and lists one record per CDR3 protein. The sample has approximately 260,000 distinct CDR3 sequences, around 15% seen once. Sequencing was carried out using memory (CD45RO+) T cells sorted from blood. The sequence came from a woman between 18 and 29 years old in good health. The V call is TRBV12-3 or TRBV12-4, the J call TRBJ2-7; 12 positions agree with TRBD2. Written as DNA, the CDR3 is TGTGCCAGCAGAAGGACTAGCGGGAACTCCTACGAGCAGTACTTC. This codes for CASRRTSGNSYEQYF.